This T cell receptor beta chain was identified during a study of T-cell memory formation after mild COVID-19. There are 15 residues in the CDR3. V lost 7 bases and J 5 bases, leaving 20 bases between the germline ends. TCRdb processed the 5' RACE reads anew with MiXCR; each CDR3 protein has one entry. The table lists 55,000 to 80,000 distinct CDR3 sequences, about a tenth of them singletons. General study results and limits: Of the contracting clones, CD4+ ones lay mainly in CM and EM, and CD8+ ones in EMRA. SARS-CoV-2 specificity of second-wave clones peaking day 37 was unconfirmed.

To note about this clonotype: No antigen is known for it.

This chain links TRBV12-3 or TRBV12-4 with TRBJ1-1; D gene unclear. Sequenced material: PBMCs or a T cell subset sorted from them (not recorded which). The source of this sequence is a man aged 18 to 35 who had mild COVID-19 (a few samples of this study predate the infection). Cell type and time point are not known. This CDR3 reads CASNIITLEATEAFF. CDR3 nucleotide sequence: TGTGCCAGCAATATTATAACCCTTGAGGCGACTGAAGCTTTCTTT.